The 21 T cell receptor beta chains presented below share a single source sample, sequenced in a study of regulatory T cells in long-lasting Graves disease. The TCR beta library used iRepertoire HTBI primers with Arm-PCR amplification of CDR3. TCRdb independently ran MiXCR on the multiplex PCR reads; one entry per CDR3 protein. The sample lists about 440,000 distinct CDR3 sequences, around 15% occurring once. Documented time point: newly diagnosed GD, antithyroid drugs for less than 3 months. PBMC-extracted RNA yielded the TCR library. The same data also went into a second study, on T cells in Graves' hyperthyroidism and ophthalmopathy.

Sequenced material: peripheral blood mononuclear cells (PBMCs), taken at new diagnosis, from a patient treated with antithyroid drugs. The receptors stem from a woman between 18 and 29 years old with Graves disease.

This clonotype was recorded at least ten times. The rearrangement joins TRBV2 to TRBJ2-1, with TRBD1 matching over 10 bases. V shed 7 bases, J shed 4 bases, and the junction held 7 bases outside the gene matches. Germline V gene data show CDR1 as SNHLY and CDR2 as FYNNEI. The CDR3 length is 15 residues. In DNA, the CDR3 is TGTGCCAGCACCCCTGGACAGGGGGTGTACAATGAGCAGTTCTTC. As protein: CASTPGQGVYNEQFF.

This clonotype was seen ten or more times. This chain uses TRBV7-6 with TRBJ2-1, with a possible D match to TRBD2 (5 bases). V lost 1 base to trimming and J lost 6 bases, with 10 bases between them. Germline CDR1 is SGHVS and CDR2 is FNYEAQ. The CDR3 consists of 14 residues. The CDR3 sequence: CASSLVLAVNEQFF. CDR3 bases: TGTGCCAGCAGCTTAGTCCTAGCTGTCAATGAGCAGTTCTTC.

Concerning this clonotype: With a much larger clone just one base away, this may be a read error. No conserved phenylalanine or tryptophan is present at the end of the CDR3, so a read error is the likely explanation. The V call is TRBV12-3 or TRBV12-4, the J call TRBJ1-2; 7 bases are a match to TRBD1. This CDR3 region has 14 residues. V lost 3 bases to trimming and J lost 5 bases; unmatched junction nucleotides: 6. The CDR3 DNA is TGTGCCAGCAGTTTGGGGACAGACCTTTATGGCTACACCCTC. Translated: CASSLGTDLYGYTL.

This clonotype was recorded at least ten times. DNA for the CDR3: TGCAGCGTTGCGAGACCGGGACAGGGAACAGATACGCAGTATTTT. Its protein product is CSVARPGQGTDTQYF. The chain uses TRBV29-1 and TRBJ2-3; TRBD1 agrees at 9 bases. The germline gives CDR1 SQVTM, CDR2 ANQGSEA. The CDR3 runs 15 residues. Trimming at V came to 4 bases and at J to 3 bases, leaving 8 bases not matched to a gene.

This clonotype came up a few times. The chain is built from TRBV19 and TRBJ2-1, with D possibly being TRBD2 (5 bases). The germline V gene encodes CDR1 LNHDA and CDR2 SQIVND (reference sequence). The CDR3 consists of 14 residues. The V end was cut by 5 bases, the J end by 12 bases, with 20 bases between. The CDR3 here is CASSVRAVGRGQFF. Written as DNA, the CDR3 is TGTGCCAGTAGTGTTCGGGCCGTAGGCCGGGGGCAGTTCTTC. Based on the CDR3 plus reference TRBV19 and TRBJ2-1, the full variable domain is DGGITQSPKYLFRKEGQNVTLSCEQNLNHDAMYWYRQDPGQGLRLIYYSQIVNDFQKGDIAEGYSVSREKKESFPLTVTSAQKNPTAFYLCASSVRAVGRGQFFGPGTRLTVL.

Many counts were recorded for this clonotype. This sequence joins TRBV15 and TRBJ2-5; D is ambiguous. The CDR3 loop spans 14 amino acids. Germline V gene lookup returns CDR1 LNHNV and CDR2 YYDKDF (reference sequence). The V end was cut by 0 bases, the J end by 5 bases, with 10 bases between. The CDR3 sequence: CATSREGSHETQYF. Written as DNA, the CDR3 is TGTGCCACCAGCAGAGAGGGGTCCCATGAGACCCAGTACTTC.

This clonotype was picked up many times. The chain links TRBV28 to TRBJ2-1, with TRBD2 matching 10 bases. The J segment lost 7 bases and the V segment lost 3 bases, leaving 6 bases of the junction unmatched. In germline, CDR1 is MDHEN, CDR2 SYDVKM. The length of the CDR3 is 15 residues. The CDR3 loop reads CASSLLAGDYNEQFF. The CDR3 bases are TGTGCCAGCAGTTTGCTAGCGGGAGATTATAATGAGCAGTTCTTC.

There are many counts of this clonotype. The rearrangement joins TRBV12-3 or TRBV12-4 to TRBJ1-1, with 9 positions matching TRBD1. CDR3 length: 14 residues. Trimming at V came to 3 bases and at J to 3 bases, leaving 2 bases not matched to a gene. CDR3 in amino acids: CASSFRTGDTEAFF. CDR3 DNA sequence: TGTGCCAGCAGTTTTCGGACAGGGGACACTGAAGCTTTCTTT.

Details on this clonotype: This likely traces to a read error, being one base from a far larger clone. The CDR3 spells CASRDRKGLAGGPGHYEQFF. The CDR3 DNA is TGTGCCAGCAGGGACCGAAAGGGACTAGCGGGAGGGCCGGGGCATTACGAGCAGTTCTTC. This chain uses TRBV28 with TRBJ2-1, with 16 bases that match TRBD2. V gave up 6 bases and J gave up 10 bases; unmatched junction bases: 21. This CDR3 is 20 amino acids long. Looked up from germline, CDR1 is MDHEN and CDR2 is SYDVKM.

This clonotype was found many times. The V and J genes are TRBV20-1 and TRBJ2-7; D is possibly TRBD2 (5 bases). Germline CDR1 reads DFQATT; CDR2 reads SNEGSKA (reference sequence). This CDR3 contains 14 residues. V gave up 0 bases and J gave up 2 bases, with 11 bases separating them. CDR3 in DNA: TGCAGTGCTAGAGATCCCCGGGGAACCTACGAGCAGTACTTC. Protein sequence: CSARDPRGTYEQYF.

This clonotype has only a few counts. The chain joins TRBV6-1 to TRBJ2-7; 7 positions match TRBD1. There are 15 residues in the CDR3. The germline V gene encodes CDR1 MNHNS and CDR2 SASEGT. Trimming removed 5 bases from V and 2 bases from J; junction bases left unmatched: 9. Written as DNA, the CDR3 is TGTGCCAGCAGTCCTGAGACAGGGAAAACCTACGAGCAGTACTTC. This translates into CASSPETGKTYEQYF.

This clonotype was found many times. V is TRBV2 and J is TRBJ1-1; possible D gene TRBD1, 5 bases. CDR1 is SNHLY, CDR2 FYNNEI, per germline. The CDR3 covers 13 residues. V was cut by 6 bases and J by 4 bases, with 12 bases left in between. CDR3 in DNA: TGTGCCAGCAGGGTGGGCAGGGTCACTGAAGCTTTCTTT. Its protein is CASRVGRVTEAFF. The full variable domain, in which reference TRBV2 and TRBJ1-1 provide the parts outside the CDR3, is EPEVTQTPSHQVTQMGQEVILRCVPISNHLYFYWYRQILGQKVEFLVSFYNNEISEKSEIFDDQFSVERPDGSNFTLKIRSTKLEDSAMYFCASRVGRVTEAFFGQGTRLTVV.

This clonotype was seen repeatedly, ten times or more. The V call is TRBV20-1, the J call TRBJ2-1, with D unclear. The V end lost 2 bases, the J end lost 10 bases, and 6 bases lay between the germline ends. The CDR3 is 10 residues long. Germline loops: CDR1 DFQATT, CDR2 SNEGSKA (reference sequence). The DNA of the CDR3 is TGCAGTGCTAGACGTGGCGAGCAGTTCTTC. It translates to CSARRGEQFF.

This clonotype was observed a handful of times. CDR3 residues: CSARDDFGNWGYTF. CDR3 bases: TGCAGTGCTAGAGATGACTTTGGGAATTGGGGCTACACCTTC. J is TRBJ1-2 and V is TRBV20-1, with unresolved D. Trimming removed 0 bases from V and 8 bases from J, with 16 bases in between. The CDR3 has 14 amino acids. Germline assignment: CDR1 DFQATT and CDR2 SNEGSKA (reference sequence).

V and J are TRBV6-1 and TRBJ2-2; no clear D gene. Deletions cut 1 base from V and 5 bases from J, with 8 bases between. Germline assignment: CDR1 MNHNS and CDR2 SASEGT. The CDR3 is 14 residues long. As DNA, the CDR3 is TGTGCCAGCAGTGAAGTAGGGCTAACCGGGGAGCTGTTTTTT. Encoded protein: CASSEVGLTGELFF.

The sample holds many counts of this clonotype. The chain is built from TRBV7-8 and TRBJ2-7, with 10 bases identical to TRBD1. The CDR3 covers 16 residues. Germline CDR1 and CDR2: SGHVS and FQNEAQ. The trim removed 0 bases at V and 1 base at J, leaving 3 bases unmatched. CDR3 sequence reads: CASSLAGTGESYEQYF. CDR3 DNA sequence: TGTGCCAGCAGCTTAGCAGGGACAGGGGAATCCTACGAGCAGTACTTC.

The V gene is TRBV20-1, the J gene TRBJ1-6; tentatively, D is TRBD1 (5 bases). Germline V gene sequence: CDR1 DFQATT, CDR2 SNEGSKA (reference sequence). Trimming removed 7 bases at V and 8 bases at J, with 15 bases between. The CDR3 is 13 residues long. This chain's CDR3 is CSVTRQFDSPLHF. CDR3 in DNA: TGCAGTGTCACACGACAGTTCGATTCACCCCTCCACTTT.

This clonotype was seen a few times. The chain couples TRBV5-6 to TRBJ2-1; 16 bases fit TRBD2. In germline, CDR1 is SGHDT, CDR2 YYEEEE. Trimming cost V 4 bases and J 8 bases; bases outside gene matches: 6. The CDR3 sequence is 16 residues long. CDR3 bases: TGTGCCAGCAGCACGGGACTAGCGGGAGGGCCTCATGAGCAGTTCTTC. This translates into CASSTGLAGGPHEQFF.

This sequence joins TRBV7-2 and TRBJ2-7; 11 bases agree with TRBD1. There are 16 residues in the CDR3. With V trimmed by 5 bases and J by 5 bases, 11 bases remained unmatched. The germline gives CDR1 SGHTA, CDR2 FQGNSA. The CDR3, as DNA: TGTGCCAGCAGCCCCGGGACAGGGGGTGCAGTGGACGAGCAGTACTTC. Amino acid sequence: CASSPGTGGAVDEQYF. The complete variable domain, with remaining parts taken from reference TRBV7-2 and TRBJ2-7, reads GAGVSQSPSNKVTEKGKDVELRCDPISGHTALYWYRQSLGQGLEFLIYFQGNSAPDKSGLPSDRFSAERTGGSVSTLTIQRTQQEDSAVYLCASSPGTGGAVDEQYFGPGTRLTVT.

The chain joins TRBV7-2 to TRBJ2-5; no clear D. Trimming removed 1 base from V and 0 bases from J, with 6 bases in between. CDR3 length: 14 amino acids. Per the germline V gene, CDR1 is SGHTA and CDR2 is FQGNSA. The CDR3 spells CASSLGIHQETQYF. The CDR3 nucleotides read TGTGCCAGCAGCTTAGGTATACACCAAGAGACCCAGTACTTC.

The gene calls are TRBV7-9 and TRBJ2-2; 8 positions match TRBD1. Unmatched junction bases numbered 11, after V lost 5 bases and J lost 6 bases. Germline-derived CDR1 and CDR2 are SEHNR and FQNEAQ (reference sequence). This CDR3 spans 16 amino acids. CDR3 bases: TGTGCCAGCAGCCCGCCGACAGGGGTGTATCCCGGGGAGCTGTTTTTT. Translation: CASSPPTGVYPGELFF.